This entry lists 31 T cell receptor beta chains sequenced from one sample in a study of cytomegalovirus exposure and HLA in healthy donors. Vbeta (60) and Jbeta (13) primers were used in the PCR. Generated by immunoSEQ multiplex PCR, the TCRdb table keeps only in-frame clones and is missing some. The data contain over 95,000 clones, approximately 67% of them seen just once; the ten biggest clones take up roughly 8.3%. Source material: PBMCs. These receptors were collected from a man younger than 35 in good health and CMV-seropositive.

In this sample, this clone turned up a few times. V is TRBV7-9 and J is TRBJ2-5; TRBD2 matches at 11 bases. This CDR3 contains 14 residues. The V segment lost 8 bases and the J segment 1 base; nucleotides outside the gene matches: 3. Germline CDR1 SEHNR, CDR2 FQNEAQ (reference sequence). CDR3 amino acids: CASFLAGGQETQYF. CDR3 in DNA: TGTGCCAGCTTCCTAGCGGGGGGCCAAGAGACCCAGTACTTC. Full variable domain (rest looked up from reference TRBV7-9 and TRBJ2-5): DTGVSQNPRHKITKRGQNVTFRCDPISEHNRLYWYRQTLGQGPEFLTYFQNEAQLEKSRLLSDRFSAERPKGSFSTLEIQRTEQGDSAMYLCASFLAGGQETQYFGPGTRLLVL.

This rearrangement joins TRBV5-6 to TRBJ1-2, with D perhaps matching TRBD1 (5 bases). Trimming removed 4 bases at V and 0 bases at J, with 16 bases between. CDR3 length: 16 amino acids. Germline CDR1 reads SGHDT; CDR2 reads YYEEEE. The CDR3 loop is CASSPTGDSPNYGYTF. In DNA, the CDR3 is TGTGCCAGCAGCCCGACCGGCGACAGCCCTAACTATGGCTACACCTTC.

The V gene is TRBV2, the J gene TRBJ1-2, with a tentative D call TRBD1 (5 bases). CDR3 length equals 15 residues. The V gene lost 6 bases and the J gene lost 1 base, with 15 bases spanning the gap. In germline, CDR1 is SNHLY, CDR2 FYNNEI. The CDR3 loop reads CASSAPTADNYGYTF. CDR3 nucleotide sequence: TGTGCCAGCAGCGCCCCGACAGCTGATAACTATGGCTACACCTTC.

The table lists this clone with a few counts. The chain uses TRBV2 and TRBJ2-7, with 7 bases aligning to TRBD1. Trimming took 5 bases from V and 4 from J; bases not matched to a gene: 2. CDR1 and CDR2 from the germline V gene are SNHLY and FYNNEI. This CDR3 comprises 12 residues. CDR3 in amino acids: CASSRQGYEQYF. Here the CDR3 DNA reads TGTGCCAGCAGTAGACAGGGTTACGAGCAGTACTTC.

DNA for the CDR3: TGTGCCAGCAGTTACAAGGAGGGACTCGTCTACGAGCAGTACTTC. Its protein product is CASSYKEGLVYEQYF. The chain has TRBV6-5 and TRBJ2-7; perhaps TRBD2 as D (6 bases). Germline V gives CDR1 MNHEY, CDR2 SVGAGI. The CDR3 contains 15 residues. V was pared by 2 bases and J by 3 bases, with 14 bases between.

The chain couples TRBV27 to TRBJ1-3; 7 bases align to TRBD1. This CDR3 spans 14 amino acids. Germline-derived CDR1 and CDR2 are MNHEY and SMNVEV (reference sequence). The J segment lost 2 bases and the V segment lost 6 bases, leaving 4 bases of the junction unmatched. As DNA, the CDR3 is TGTGCCAGCAGGAGACAGGGAACTGGAAACACCATATATTTT. It yields the protein CASRRQGTGNTIYF.

J is TRBJ2-1 and V is TRBV5-6, with TRBD2 as a possible D gene (5 bases). CDR1 is SGHDT, CDR2 YYEEEE, per germline. Deletions cut 4 bases from V and 0 bases from J, with 17 bases between. The CDR3 extends over 17 amino acids. The CDR3 DNA reads TGTGCCAGCAGCGCCATCGGTAGAGGGAGCTCCTACAATGAGCAGTTCTTC. Its translation is CASSAIGRGSSYNEQFF.

The chain links TRBV29-1 to TRBJ2-5; TRBD2 is a possible D gene (7 bases). The CDR3 runs to 14 residues. Trimming removed 3 bases from V and 4 bases from J, with 15 bases in between. Germline lookup yields CDR1 SQVTM and CDR2 ANQGSEA. The CDR3 DNA sequence: TGCAGCGTTGAGGATCGGGGGGCGGGAGAGACCCAGTACTTC. It codes for CSVEDRGAGETQYF.

This clone was picked up one time. The chain links TRBV19 to TRBJ2-3, with TRBD1 matching over 7 bases. J lost 3 bases, V lost 4 bases, and 7 bases had no gene match. Germline V gene data show CDR1 as LNHDA and CDR2 as SQIVND (reference sequence). The CDR3 has 15 amino acids. The CDR3 region is CASSTPGTATDTQYF. Here the CDR3 DNA reads TGTGCCAGTAGTACGCCCGGGACAGCTACAGATACGCAGTATTTT.

This clone is a singleton in its sample. The chain uses TRBV5-1 and TRBJ2-5, with 11 bases that match TRBD2. V shed 4 bases and J 4 bases; nucleotides not matched to a gene: 6. The germline gives CDR1 SGHRS, CDR2 YFSETQ. The CDR3 consists of 15 residues. This CDR3 is CASSVGTSGLETQYF. As DNA, the CDR3 is TGCGCCAGCAGCGTCGGGACTAGCGGTCTAGAGACCCAGTACTTC. Based on the CDR3 plus reference TRBV5-1 and TRBJ2-5, the full variable domain is KAGVTQTPRYLIKTRGQQVTLSCSPISGHRSVSWYQQTPGQGLQFLFEYFSETQRNKGNFPGRFSGRQFSNSRSEMNVSTLELGDSALYLCASSVGTSGLETQYFGPGTRLLVL.

This clone has just a few counts. The chain uses TRBV2 and TRBJ1-5, with TRBD1 identical over 9 bases. The V segment lost 4 bases and the J segment 3 bases; nucleotides outside the gene matches: 1. CDR3 length equals 14 residues. Germline V gene lookup returns CDR1 SNHLY and CDR2 FYNNEI. CDR3 sequence reads: CASSGQGDNQPQHF. Here the CDR3 DNA reads TGTGCCAGCAGTGGACAGGGGGACAATCAGCCCCAGCATTTT.

The CDR3 spells CSAPPGGSSYNEQFF. CDR3 sequence (DNA): TGCAGCGCCCCACCAGGGGGAAGCTCCTACAATGAGCAGTTCTTC. The rearrangement links TRBV29-1 to TRBJ2-1; 7 bases fit TRBD1. Trimming took 7 bases from V and 0 from J; bases not matched to a gene: 9. In germline, CDR1 is SQVTM, CDR2 ANQGSEA. The CDR3 contains 15 residues.

J is TRBJ1-2 and V is TRBV28; D unclear. In germline, CDR1 is MDHEN, CDR2 SYDVKM. The CDR3 covers 15 residues. Trimming stripped 9 bases from V and 0 bases from J, with 17 bases between. In nucleotides, the CDR3 is TGTGCCAGGATTTCGGGGAGGGTGACTAACTATGGCTACACCTTC. Its protein is CARISGRVTNYGYTF.

The rearrangement uses TRBV14 and TRBJ2-1; D is possibly TRBD1 (5 bases). V lost 2 bases, J lost 4 bases, and 6 bases lay in between. This CDR3 spans 13 amino acids. CDR1 and CDR2 (germline): SGHDN, FVKESK. CDR3 nucleotides: TGTGCCAGCAGCCAAAAGGGGTACAATGAGCAGTTCTTC. This gives the protein CASSQKGYNEQFF.

The V and J genes are TRBV28 and TRBJ1-1; 10 positions agree with TRBD1. The germline gives CDR1 MDHEN, CDR2 SYDVKM. CDR3 length equals 14 residues. The CDR3 loop is CAIDRGRGNTEAFF. For the CDR3, the DNA is TGTGCGATAGACAGGGGGCGCGGGAACACTGAAGCTTTCTTT.

V and J are TRBV10-3 and TRBJ1-2; D may be TRBD1 (6 bases). Looked up from germline, CDR1 is ENHRY and CDR2 is SYGVKD. Trimming cost V 3 bases and J 8 bases, with 19 bases left between them. CDR3 size: 15 residues. CDR3 sequence (DNA): TGTGCCATCAGTGACCCACCGCGGAGGACAGTCGGCTACACCTTC. Amino acids: CAISDPPRRTVGYTF.

J is TRBJ2-4 and V is TRBV6-1; tentatively, D is TRBD2 (6 bases). There are 10 residues in the CDR3. CDR1 and CDR2 from the germline V gene are MNHNS and SASEGT. Trimming removed 4 bases at V and 16 bases at J, with 11 bases between. The CDR3 nucleotides are TGTGCCAGCAGTGCGACTAGGATCTACTTC. This sequence encodes CASSATRIYF.

Only one count was recorded for this clone. This chain links TRBV6-6 with TRBJ2-5; 8 bases align to TRBD2. V lost 6 bases, J lost 2 bases, and 8 bases stayed unmatched. CDR3 length: 15 amino acids. Germline assignment: CDR1 MNHNY and CDR2 SVGAGI (reference sequence). In DNA, the CDR3 is TGTGCCAGCAGAGCCACTAGCGGACCGCAAGAGACCCAGTACTTC. This codes for CASRATSGPQETQYF.

This clone has a single count. The V gene is TRBV6-1, the J gene TRBJ1-2; D is unclear. V was cut by 4 bases and J by 8 bases, with 14 bases left in between. Germline CDR1 MNHNS, CDR2 SASEGT. This CDR3 has 13 residues. The CDR3: CASSGRPRAGYTF. The CDR3, as DNA: TGTGCCAGCAGTGGACGGCCACGAGCGGGCTACACCTTC.

J is TRBJ1-3 and V is TRBV6-5; D call uncertain. There are 16 residues in the CDR3. Germline values: CDR1 MNHEY, CDR2 SVGAGI. V shed 0 bases and J shed 0 bases, with 9 bases lying between them. As DNA, the CDR3 is TGTGCCAGCAGTTACTCAGGGAGCGCCTCTGGAAACACCATATATTTT. Its protein product is CASSYSGSASGNTIYF.

The chain links TRBV5-4 to TRBJ1-6, with D perhaps matching TRBD1 (6 bases). With 0 bases removed from V and 9 bases from J, the gap between germline ends came to 16 bases. CDR3 length: 16 residues. From germline, CDR1 is SGHNT and CDR2 YYREEE (reference sequence). CDR3 region: CASSLARQGYSSPLHF. DNA for the CDR3: TGTGCCAGCAGCTTGGCCCGTCAGGGGTACAGTTCACCCCTCCACTTT.

The chain couples TRBV28 to TRBJ2-5, with 8 bases that match TRBD1. J lost 1 base, V lost 5 bases, and 3 bases had no gene match. The CDR3 sequence is 14 residues long. Germline assignment: CDR1 MDHEN and CDR2 SYDVKM. This CDR3 reads CASSLRGLQETQYF. For the CDR3, the DNA is TGTGCCAGCAGTCTCAGGGGGCTCCAAGAGACCCAGTACTTC. The full variable domain, in which reference TRBV28 and TRBJ2-5 provide the parts outside the CDR3, is DVKVTQSSRYLVKRTGEKVFLECVQDMDHENMFWYRQDPGLGLRLIYFSYDVKMKEKGDIPEGYSVSREKKERFSLILESASTNQTSMYLCASSLRGLQETQYFGPGTRLLVL.

The CDR3: CASPTGQNYGYTF. The DNA for the CDR3 is TGTGCCAGCCCTACCGGACAGAACTATGGCTACACCTTC. This chain uses TRBV2 with TRBJ1-2; tentatively, D is TRBD1 (6 bases). V dropped 8 bases and J dropped 2 bases, with 12 bases sitting between them. Germline values: CDR1 SNHLY, CDR2 FYNNEI. The CDR3 length is 13 residues.

The rearrangement links TRBV5-1 to TRBJ2-2; TRBD2 matches at 10 bases. The CDR3 extends over 14 amino acids. Germline assignment: CDR1 SGHRS and CDR2 YFSETQ. V gave up 4 bases and J gave up 7 bases; unmatched junction bases: 4. The CDR3 protein is CASSSGTSVGELFF. DNA of the CDR3: TGCGCCAGCAGCAGCGGGACTAGCGTCGGGGAGCTGTTTTTT.

The chain is built from TRBV6-5 and TRBJ2-3; no clear D gene. There are 15 residues in the CDR3. V was cut by 6 bases and J by 2 bases, with 15 bases left in between. CDR1 is MNHEY, CDR2 SVGAGI, per germline. CDR3 bases: TGTGCCAGCAGCTGGCGGATTCCCCTCACAGATACGCAGTATTTT. Translating gives CASSWRIPLTDTQYF.

This chain links TRBV19 with TRBJ1-1; D gene ambiguous. Germline lookup yields CDR1 LNHDA and CDR2 SQIVND (reference sequence). Trimming pared 3 bases from V and 4 bases from J, leaving 12 bases between. The CDR3 length is 14 residues. The DNA of the CDR3 is TGTGCCAGTAGTATTGGAGGGCAAGGCACTGAAGCTTTCTTT. The encoded protein is CASSIGGQGTEAFF.

This clone was observed a few times. V gene TRBV28 combines with J gene TRBJ2-7, with D perhaps matching TRBD2 (7 bases). Germline V gene lookup returns CDR1 MDHEN and CDR2 SYDVKM. The ends were cut back, 7 bases at V and 4 bases at J, with 11 bases in the middle. The CDR3 runs 12 residues. The CDR3 bases are TGTGCCAGCACCCGGGGGGCGTACGAGCAGTACTTC. It codes for CASTRGAYEQYF. Full variable domain (missing parts from reference TRBV28 and TRBJ2-7): DVKVTQSSRYLVKRTGEKVFLECVQDMDHENMFWYRQDPGLGLRLIYFSYDVKMKEKGDIPEGYSVSREKKERFSLILESASTNQTSMYLCASTRGAYEQYFGPGTRLTVT.

The J gene is TRBJ1-5, the V gene TRBV7-2; D unclear. Looked up from germline, CDR1 is SGHTA and CDR2 is FQGNSA. The ends were cut back, 1 base at V and 6 bases at J, with 7 bases in the middle. The CDR3 is made up of 13 amino acids. The chain's CDR3 is CASSLGTGQPQHF. The CDR3 coding sequence is TGTGCCAGCAGCTTAGGAACCGGTCAGCCCCAGCATTTT.

The chain uses TRBV6-1 and TRBJ2-3; the D gene is possibly TRBD2 (6 bases). Germline V gives CDR1 MNHNS, CDR2 SASEGT. This CDR3 is 15 amino acids long. V lost 1 base and J 5 bases, leaving 13 bases between the germline ends. The CDR3, as DNA: TGTGCCAGCAGTGAAGGGTCGGGGGAGGTAGATACGCAGTATTTT. Translated: CASSEGSGEVDTQYF.

The chain employs TRBV5-1 and TRBJ1-2, with D hard to call. Trimming removed 4 bases at V and 3 bases at J, with 13 bases between. The germline V gene has CDR1 SGHRS and CDR2 YFSETQ. The CDR3 covers 14 residues. CDR3 DNA: TGCGCCAGCAGCCAAGTAACAGCCTACTATGGCTACACCTTC. Protein sequence: CASSQVTAYYGYTF.

The V and J genes are TRBV11-2 and TRBJ1-1; 8 bases are a match to TRBD1. The CDR3 extends over 13 amino acids. The V segment lost 7 bases and the J segment 7 bases; nucleotides outside the gene matches: 8. Germline CDR1 is SGHAT and CDR2 is FQNNGV. The CDR3 region has the DNA TGTGCCAGCAAGTGGAACAGGGGGATTGAAGCTTTCTTT. It is translated as CASKWNRGIEAFF.